This T cell receptor beta chain came from a study of early T cells in non-severe SARS-CoV-2 infection. This clonotype was seen a handful of times. Its target is not known. General study points: Missing private and CD4 specificities, VDJdb matching favored anti-spike CD8 responses.

The CDR3 has 12 amino acids. The V gene's germline CDR1 is MNHNY and CDR2 SVGAGI (reference sequence). V lost 6 bases and J lost 4, with 10 bases in between. MiXCR, applied by TCRdb to the 5' RACE reads, yields one record per CDR3 protein. The data hold some 71,000 distinct CDR3 sequences, with roughly 10% observed a single time. The V gene is TRBV6-6, the J gene TRBJ2-7; D remains unclear. The sequencing input was whole blood. This receptor was taken from an adult who was a healthcare worker with PCR-confirmed SARS-CoV-2 infection or an uninfected control (not recorded which). The CDR3 sequence is CASSPDLYEQYF. For the CDR3, the DNA is TGTGCCAGCAGCCCCGACCTTTACGAGCAGTACTTC.